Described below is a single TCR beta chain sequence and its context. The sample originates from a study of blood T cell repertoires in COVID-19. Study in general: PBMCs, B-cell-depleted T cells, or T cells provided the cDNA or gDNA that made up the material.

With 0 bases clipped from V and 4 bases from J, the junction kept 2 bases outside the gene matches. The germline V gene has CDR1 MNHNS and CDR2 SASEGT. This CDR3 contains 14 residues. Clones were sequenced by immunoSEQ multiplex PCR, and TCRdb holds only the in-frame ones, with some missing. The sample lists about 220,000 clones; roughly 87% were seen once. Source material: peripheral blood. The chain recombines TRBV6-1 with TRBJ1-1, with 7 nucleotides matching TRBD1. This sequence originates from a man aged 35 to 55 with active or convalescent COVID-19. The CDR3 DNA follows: TGTGCCAGCAGTGAAGCCTGGACAGGCACTGAAGCTTTCTTT. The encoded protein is CASSEAWTGTEAFF.